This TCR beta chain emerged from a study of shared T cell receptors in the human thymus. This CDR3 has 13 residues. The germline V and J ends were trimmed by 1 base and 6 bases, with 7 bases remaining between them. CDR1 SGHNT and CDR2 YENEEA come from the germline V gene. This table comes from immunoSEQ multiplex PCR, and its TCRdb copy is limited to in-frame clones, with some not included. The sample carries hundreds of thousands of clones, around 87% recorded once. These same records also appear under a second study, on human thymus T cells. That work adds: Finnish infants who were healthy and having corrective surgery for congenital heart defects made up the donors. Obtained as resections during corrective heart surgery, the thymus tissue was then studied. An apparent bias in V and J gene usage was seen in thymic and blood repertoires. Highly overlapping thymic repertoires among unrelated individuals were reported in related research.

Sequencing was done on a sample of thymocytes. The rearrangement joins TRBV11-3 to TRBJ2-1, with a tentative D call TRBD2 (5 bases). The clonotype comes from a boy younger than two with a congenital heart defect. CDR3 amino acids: CASSLVRANEQFF. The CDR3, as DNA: TGTGCCAGCAGCTTAGTGAGGGCCAATGAGCAGTTCTTC.